In its sample, the clone carrying this TCR beta chain was seen many times. Its antigen remains unknown. TCR beta CDR3 region amplification was performed from RNA transcripts. Using the HTBI primer set, a first-round RT-PCR was run on the TCR CDR3. TCRdb reprocessed the multiplex PCR reads with MiXCR, giving one entry per CDR3 protein. The table lists 500,000 to 600,000 distinct CDR3 sequences, approximately 20% of them singletons, with over 45% in the top ten. Exclusion of patients followed from uncontrolled infection, other autoimmune disease, pregnancy or lactation. This entry belongs to a study of T cells in Graves' hyperthyroidism and ophthalmopathy. About the study: Once the initial diagnosis was made, peripheral blood was obtained before any treatment. Study-wide findings and caveats: Expanded thyroid clonotypes (above 0.001) were mostly also found in blood.

CDR3 length: 13 amino acids. Trimming shortened V by 10 bases and J by 3 bases, and 16 bases separated the two germline ends. The germline V gene encodes CDR1 SNHLY and CDR2 FYNNEI. Sequencing was done on a sample of blood. The chain uses TRBV2 and TRBJ2-7; D is uncertain. This clonotype was sampled from a middle-aged man with Graves' ophthalmopathy. Here the CDR3 reads CATQTRIGYEQYF. CDR3 nucleotide sequence: TGTGCCACCCAAACGAGGATCGGCTACGAGCAGTACTTC.